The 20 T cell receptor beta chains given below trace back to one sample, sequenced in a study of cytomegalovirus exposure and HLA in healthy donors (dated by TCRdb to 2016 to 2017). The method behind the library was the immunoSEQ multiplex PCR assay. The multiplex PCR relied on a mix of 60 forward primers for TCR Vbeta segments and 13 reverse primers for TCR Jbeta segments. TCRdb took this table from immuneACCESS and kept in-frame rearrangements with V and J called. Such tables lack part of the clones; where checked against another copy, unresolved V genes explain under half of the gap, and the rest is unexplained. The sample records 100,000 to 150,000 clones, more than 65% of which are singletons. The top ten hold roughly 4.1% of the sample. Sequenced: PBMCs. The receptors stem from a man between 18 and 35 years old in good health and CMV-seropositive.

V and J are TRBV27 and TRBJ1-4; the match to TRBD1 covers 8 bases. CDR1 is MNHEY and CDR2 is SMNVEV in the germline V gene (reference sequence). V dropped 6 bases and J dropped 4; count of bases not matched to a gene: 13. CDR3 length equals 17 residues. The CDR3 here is CASSPLGQQGGNEKLFF. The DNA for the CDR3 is TGTGCCAGCAGCCCACTGGGACAACAGGGGGGTAATGAAAAACTGTTTTTT. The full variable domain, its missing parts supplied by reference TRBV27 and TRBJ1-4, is EAQVTQNPRYLITVTGKKLTVTCSQNMNHEYMSWYRQDPGLGLRQIYYSMNVEVTDKGDVPEGYKVSRKEKRNFPLILESPSPNQTSLYFCASSPLGQQGGNEKLFFGSGTQLSVL.

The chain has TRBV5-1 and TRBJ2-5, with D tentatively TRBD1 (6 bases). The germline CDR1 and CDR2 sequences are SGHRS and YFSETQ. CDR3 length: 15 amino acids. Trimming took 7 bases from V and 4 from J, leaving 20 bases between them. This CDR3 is CASPDRTANGETQYF. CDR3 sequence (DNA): TGCGCCAGCCCAGACAGGACAGCGAACGGAGAGACCCAGTACTTC.

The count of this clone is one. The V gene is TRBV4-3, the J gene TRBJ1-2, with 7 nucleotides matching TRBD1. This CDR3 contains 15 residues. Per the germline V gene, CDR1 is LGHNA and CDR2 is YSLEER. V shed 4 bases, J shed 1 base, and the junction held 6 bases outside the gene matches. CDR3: CASSLAGQLNYGYTF. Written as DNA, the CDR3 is TGCGCCAGCAGCCTCGCGGGACAGCTTAACTATGGCTACACCTTC.

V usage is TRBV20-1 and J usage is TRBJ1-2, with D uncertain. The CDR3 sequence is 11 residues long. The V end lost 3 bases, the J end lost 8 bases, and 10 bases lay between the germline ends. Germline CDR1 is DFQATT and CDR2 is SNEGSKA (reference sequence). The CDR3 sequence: CSASVANGYTF. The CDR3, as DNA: TGCAGTGCTAGCGTGGCAAACGGCTACACCTTC.

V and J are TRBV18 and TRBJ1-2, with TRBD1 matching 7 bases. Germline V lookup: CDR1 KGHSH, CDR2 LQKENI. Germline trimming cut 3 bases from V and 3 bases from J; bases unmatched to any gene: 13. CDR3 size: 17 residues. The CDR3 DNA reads TGTGCCAGCTCACCCCAAGTACAGGGGAGTGTTGACTATGGCTACACCTTC. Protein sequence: CASSPQVQGSVDYGYTF. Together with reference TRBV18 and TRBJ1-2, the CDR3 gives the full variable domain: NAGVMQNPRHLVRRRGQEARLRCSPMKGHSHVYWYRQLPEEGLKFMVYLQKENIIDESGMPKERFSAEFPKEGPSILRIQQVVRGDSAAYFCASSPQVQGSVDYGYTFGSGTRLTVV.

CDR3 DNA sequence: TGTGCCAGCAGTTTATCGGCCGTGGACAGGGGATTCACCGGGGAGCTGTTTTTT. Protein sequence: CASSLSAVDRGFTGELFF. The chain links TRBV27 to TRBJ2-2, with 9 bases lining up with TRBD1. Losses at the gene ends were 0 bases for V and 4 bases for J; bases not matched to a gene: 9. CDR3 length equals 18 residues. Germline CDR1 MNHEY, CDR2 SMNVEV (reference sequence).

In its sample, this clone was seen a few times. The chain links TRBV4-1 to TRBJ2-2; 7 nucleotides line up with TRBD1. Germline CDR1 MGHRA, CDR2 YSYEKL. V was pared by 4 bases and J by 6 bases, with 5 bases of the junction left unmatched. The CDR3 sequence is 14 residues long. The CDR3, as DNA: TGCGCCAGCAGCCCCCGACAGGGACCCGGGGAGCTGTTTTTT. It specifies CASSPRQGPGELFF.

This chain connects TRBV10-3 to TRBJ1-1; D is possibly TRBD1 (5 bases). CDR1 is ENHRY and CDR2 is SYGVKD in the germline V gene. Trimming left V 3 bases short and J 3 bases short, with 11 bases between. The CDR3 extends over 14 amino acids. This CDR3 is CAISDPTGDTEAFF. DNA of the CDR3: TGTGCCATCAGTGATCCCACGGGGGACACTGAAGCTTTCTTT.

CDR3 region: CASRGQGAAGANVLTF. As DNA, the CDR3 is TGTGCCAGCAGAGGACAGGGGGCGGCTGGGGCCAACGTCCTGACTTTC. The V gene is TRBV25-1, the J gene TRBJ2-6; TRBD1 agrees at 11 bases. Germline V gene sequence: CDR1 MGHDK, CDR2 SYGVNS. The CDR3 extends over 16 amino acids. V gave up 6 bases and J gave up 2 bases; unmatched junction bases: 3.

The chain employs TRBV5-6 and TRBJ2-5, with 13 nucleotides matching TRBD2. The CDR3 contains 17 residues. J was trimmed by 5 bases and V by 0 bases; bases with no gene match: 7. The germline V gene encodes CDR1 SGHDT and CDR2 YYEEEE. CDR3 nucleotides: TGTGCCAGCAGCTTGGAACGGACTAGCGGGAGAGGGGAGACCCAGTACTTC. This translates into CASSLERTSGRGETQYF.

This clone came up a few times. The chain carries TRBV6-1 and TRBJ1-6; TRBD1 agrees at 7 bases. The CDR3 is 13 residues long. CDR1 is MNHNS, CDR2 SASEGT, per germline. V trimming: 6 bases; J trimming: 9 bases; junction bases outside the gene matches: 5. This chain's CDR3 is CASRNDRASPLHF. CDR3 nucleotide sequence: TGTGCCAGCAGGAATGACAGGGCTTCACCCCTCCACTTT.

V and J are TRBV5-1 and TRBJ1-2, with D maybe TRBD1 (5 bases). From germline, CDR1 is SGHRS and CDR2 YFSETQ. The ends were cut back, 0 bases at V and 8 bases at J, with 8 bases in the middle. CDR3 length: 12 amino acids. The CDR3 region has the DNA TGCGCCAGCAGCTTGGATCAGGGAGGCTACACCTTC. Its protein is CASSLDQGGYTF.

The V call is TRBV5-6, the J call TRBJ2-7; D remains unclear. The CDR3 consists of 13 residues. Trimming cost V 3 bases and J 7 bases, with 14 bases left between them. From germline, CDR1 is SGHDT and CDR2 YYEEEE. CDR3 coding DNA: TGTGCCAGCAGCTCCTCCCCCTTCCCGGAGCAGTACTTC. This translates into CASSSSPFPEQYF.

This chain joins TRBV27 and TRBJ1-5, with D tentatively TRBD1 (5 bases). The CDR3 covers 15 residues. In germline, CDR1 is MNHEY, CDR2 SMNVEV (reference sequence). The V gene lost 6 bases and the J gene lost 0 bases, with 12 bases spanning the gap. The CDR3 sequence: CASRGLRDSNQPQHF. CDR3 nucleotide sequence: TGTGCCAGCAGAGGTCTCAGGGATAGCAATCAGCCCCAGCATTTT.

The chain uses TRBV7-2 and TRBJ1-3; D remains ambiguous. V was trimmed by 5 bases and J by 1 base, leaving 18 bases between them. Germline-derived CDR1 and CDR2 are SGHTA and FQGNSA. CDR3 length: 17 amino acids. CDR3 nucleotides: TGTGCCAGCAGCGCCCTGCCACCGGGTGTATCTGGAAACACCATATATTTT. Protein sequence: CASSALPPGVSGNTIYF.

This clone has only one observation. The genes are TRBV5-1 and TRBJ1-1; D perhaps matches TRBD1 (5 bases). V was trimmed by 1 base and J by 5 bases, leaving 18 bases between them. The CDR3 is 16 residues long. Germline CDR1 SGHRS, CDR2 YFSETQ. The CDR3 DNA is TGCGCCAGCAGCTTGAGGTATAGGGGCCCAGGGACTGAAGCTTTCTTT. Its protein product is CASSLRYRGPGTEAFF.

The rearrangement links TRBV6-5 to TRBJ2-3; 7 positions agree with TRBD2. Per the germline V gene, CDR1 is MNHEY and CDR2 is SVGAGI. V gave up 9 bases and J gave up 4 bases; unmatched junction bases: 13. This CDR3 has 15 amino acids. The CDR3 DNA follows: TGTGCCAGTAACAACGCGGGAGTGTTTGCAGATACGCAGTATTTT. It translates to CASNNAGVFADTQYF.

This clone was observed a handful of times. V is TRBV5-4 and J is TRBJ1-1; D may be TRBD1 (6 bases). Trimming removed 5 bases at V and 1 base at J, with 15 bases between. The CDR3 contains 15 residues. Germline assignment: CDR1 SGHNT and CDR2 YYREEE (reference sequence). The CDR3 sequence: CASRTRQEPNTEAFF. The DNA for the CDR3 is TGTGCCAGCAGAACCCGACAGGAGCCGAACACTGAAGCTTTCTTT.

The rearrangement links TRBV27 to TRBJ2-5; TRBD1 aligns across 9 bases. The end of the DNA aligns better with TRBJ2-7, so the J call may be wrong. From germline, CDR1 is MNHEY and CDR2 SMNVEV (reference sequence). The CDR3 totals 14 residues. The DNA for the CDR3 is TGTGCCACCTCACCCGGGACAGGGTCCTACGAGCAGTACTTC. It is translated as CATSPGTGSYEQYF.

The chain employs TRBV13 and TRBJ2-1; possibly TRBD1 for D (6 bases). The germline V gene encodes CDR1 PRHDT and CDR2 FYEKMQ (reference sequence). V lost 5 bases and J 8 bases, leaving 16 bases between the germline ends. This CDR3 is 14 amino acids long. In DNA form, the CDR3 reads TGTGCCAGCAGCCACCGGACCGCAGGGGATGAGCAGTTCTTC. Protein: CASSHRTAGDEQFF.